This TCR beta chain was captured in a study of cytomegalovirus exposure and HLA in healthy donors. With 60 Vbeta and 13 Jbeta primers, the PCR was carried out. The table came from immunoSEQ multiplex PCR; TCRdb's copy has only in-frame clones and leaves some out. The repertoire holds about 160,000 clones, with 65% to 85% as singletons. Concerning this clone itself: Its specificity is not known.

Study-wide results and limits: For most TCR beta V segments, an earlier analysis put the productive rate at about 87% or about 30% of the time.

This TCR derives from a man in his sixties in good health and CMV-seronegative. Sequenced material: PBMCs.

DNA of the CDR3: TGCGCCAGCAGCAGGGGACAGGTTGAAGATACGCAGTATTTT. Translating it yields CASSRGQVEDTQYF. The gene calls are TRBV5-1 and TRBJ2-3, with 8 nucleotides matching TRBD1. After removal of 4 bases from V and 5 bases from J, the junction contained 6 bases not matched to a gene. CDR3 size: 14 residues. In germline, CDR1 is SGHRS, CDR2 YFSETQ.